This T cell receptor (beta chain) was captured by sequencing in a study of blood T cell repertoires in COVID-19. Study in general: The United States, Italy and Spain provided the acute and convalescent COVID-19 samples. From T cells, B-cell-depleted T cells, or PBMCs came the material, which was cDNA or gDNA.

Authors' data handling: Amplification with reference gene primers provided the estimates of nucleated cell counts. Clones were read by immunoSEQ multiplex PCR, and TCRdb kept only the in-frame ones, dropping some. V, J and clone size derive from that table, while D and trimming were established from the DNA sequence. The data show tens of thousands of clones, roughly 80% seen once. This CDR3 region has 14 residues. Deletions cut 3 bases from V and 0 bases from J, with 9 bases between. CDR1 and CDR2 (germline): SGHNT, YYREEE (reference sequence). This clonotype was obtained from a woman of 80 years or more with active or convalescent COVID-19. The source material was peripheral blood. The rearrangement links TRBV5-4 to TRBJ1-1, with D possibly being TRBD1 (6 bases). The CDR3: CASSSRTVNTEAFF. The CDR3 DNA reads as TGTGCCAGCAGCTCCCGGACAGTGAACACTGAAGCTTTCTTT.